These 32 T cell receptor beta chains originate from one sample sequenced in a study of molecular identifiers for immune sequencing clone quantification. MiXCR, applied by TCRdb to the PCR reads, yields one record per CDR3 protein. The sample records approximately 97,000 distinct CDR3 sequences, 35% being singletons. The sample was naive CD8+ T cells from blood, with Jurkat cell RNA spiked in. Subset in this sample: FACS-sorted CD8+CD4-CCR7+CD45RA+ naive T cells. The receptors shown here come from a human donor in good health. Some libraries in this study had Jurkat cell RNA spiked in.

The chain uses TRBV27 and TRBJ1-5, with 10 bases fitting TRBD1. V lost 6 bases and J lost 6; bases outside the gene matches: 5. The germline gives CDR1 MNHEY, CDR2 SMNVEV (reference sequence). CDR3 length equals 14 residues. Here the CDR3 DNA reads TGTGCCAGCAGCCGGGACAGGGGAATTCAGCCCCAGCATTTT. The encoded protein is CASSRDRGIQPQHF.

This chain joins TRBV9 and TRBJ2-1; D is perhaps TRBD2 (6 bases). V gave up 0 bases and J gave up 8 bases, with 12 bases separating them. CDR3 length: 14 residues. Germline V gene sequence: CDR1 SGDLS, CDR2 YYNGEE. The DNA for the CDR3 is TGTGCCAGCAGCGTAGGACGGGCGGGGTATGAGCAGTTCTTC. Its translation is CASSVGRAGYEQFF.

This clonotype occurred many times. The chain is built from TRBV11-2 and TRBJ2-3, with D perhaps matching TRBD2 (5 bases). CDR1 and CDR2 (germline): SGHAT, FQNNGV. The CDR3 is made up of 12 amino acids. Trimming pared 5 bases from V and 14 bases from J, leaving 17 bases between. CDR3 residues: CASSRGLGEVYF. The CDR3 coding sequence is TGTGCCAGCAGCCGAGGACTGGGAGAAGTGTATTTT.

A note on this clonotype: Given a much more abundant clone one base away, this may be a read error. CDR3 coding DNA: TGCAATGCTACTACACCGGACTGGGAGCAGTACTTC. Its protein product is CNATTPDWEQYF. The chain has TRBV20-1 and TRBJ2-7, with D maybe TRBD2 (5 bases). CDR1 DFQATT and CDR2 SNEGSKA come from the germline V gene (reference sequence). The CDR3 loop spans 12 amino acids.

The chain couples TRBV3-1 to TRBJ1-1; D remains unclear. V lost 4 bases and J 2 bases, leaving 20 bases between the germline ends. CDR1 LGHDT and CDR2 YNNKEL come from the germline V gene (reference sequence). The CDR3 runs 17 residues. CDR3 nucleotide sequence: TGTGCCAGCAGCCTTAAAGTGGGAGCAGACCTTAACACTGAAGCTTTCTTT. It translates to CASSLKVGADLNTEAFF.

This clonotype was seen once. This clone may be a read error of a much larger clone one base away. The chain recombines TRBV5-3 with TRBJ2-7; a possible D gene is TRBD1 (6 bases). TRBV5-3 is an open reading frame, and its role is uncertain. The CDR3 has 17 amino acids. The CDR3 loop is CASSLVGAAGLLGAQYF. CDR3 sequence (DNA): TGTGCCAGCAGCTTGGTAGGAGCGGCCGGACTGCTGGGGGCGCAGTACTTC.

The rearrangement joins TRBV11-2 to TRBJ2-5, with TRBD1 identical over 9 bases. V dropped 0 bases and J dropped 5; count of bases not matched to a gene: 10. Germline values: CDR1 SGHAT, CDR2 FQNNGV. The CDR3 runs to 17 residues. As DNA, the CDR3 is TGTGCCAGCAGCTTAGAGCTCGCGGACAGGGGTGTGGAGACCCAGTACTTC. Protein product: CASSLELADRGVETQYF.

V gene TRBV6-6 combines with J gene TRBJ2-5; D uncertain. Germline CDR1 MNHNY, CDR2 SVGAGI (reference sequence). This CDR3 spans 11 amino acids. V shed 4 bases and J shed 8 bases, with 8 bases lying between them. The CDR3 loop reads CASSSEQTQYF. For the CDR3, the DNA is TGTGCCAGCAGTTCGGAACAAACCCAGTACTTC.

The genes are TRBV28 and TRBJ1-2, with D possibly being TRBD1 (5 bases). CDR1 is MDHEN and CDR2 is SYDVKM in the germline V gene. The CDR3 length is 16 residues. Trimming removed 4 bases from V and 4 bases from J, with 19 bases in between. The CDR3 sequence is CASSSQLAGTSYGYTF. CDR3 sequence (DNA): TGTGCCAGCAGTTCTCAGCTCGCCGGGACGTCCTATGGCTACACCTTC.

Turning to this clonotype: A junction end diverges from the germline sequence, so it may reflect a read error. CDR3 coding DNA: TGTGCCACCCGTGATTTACCGAGTAACTATGGCTACACCTTC. As protein: CATRDLPSNYGYTF. This chain joins TRBV24-1 and TRBJ1-2; D remains ambiguous. The CDR3 is made up of 14 amino acids. Germline CDR1 KGHDR, CDR2 SFDVKD.

This rearrangement joins TRBV13 to TRBJ2-6; no clear D gene. Germline lookup yields CDR1 PRHDT and CDR2 FYEKMQ (reference sequence). The CDR3 extends over 16 amino acids. V lost 1 base and J lost 3, with 10 bases in between. The chain's CDR3 is CASSLDGVIGANVLTF. CDR3 nucleotides: TGTGCCAGCAGCTTAGATGGGGTGATTGGGGCCAACGTCCTGACTTTC.

The J gene is TRBJ2-7, the V gene TRBV29-1, with D perhaps matching TRBD1 or TRBD2 (5 bases each). The CDR3 loop spans 12 amino acids. Germline CDR1 SQVTM, CDR2 ANQGSEA. Trimming removed 8 bases at V and 2 bases at J, with 13 bases between. The CDR3 here is CSIRDGTYEQYF. The DNA of the CDR3 is TGCAGCATCCGGGACGGAACCTACGAGCAGTACTTC.

Concerning this clonotype itself: It may be a read error: a sequence one base away is much more abundant. The genes are TRBV6-6 and TRBJ2-6; no firm D call. This CDR3 is 11 amino acids long. Germline values: CDR1 MNHNY, CDR2 SVGAGI (reference sequence). CDR3 protein: CASSYSVVLSF. The CDR3 nucleotides read TGTGCCAGCAGTTACTCGGTCGTCCTGTCTTTC.

This clonotype has at least ten counts. The V and J genes are TRBV28 and TRBJ2-5; D not resolved. The CDR3 sequence is 15 residues long. V was cut by 3 bases and J by 1 base, with 12 bases left in between. CDR1 is MDHEN and CDR2 is SYDVKM in the germline V gene. Here the CDR3 DNA reads TGTGCCAGCAGTTTTCTGGCGTACGTCCAAGAGACCCAGTACTTC. Translating it yields CASSFLAYVQETQYF.

This clonotype has only a few counts. The V and J genes are TRBV20-1 and TRBJ2-1; no definite D call. CDR1 and CDR2 from the germline V gene are DFQATT and SNEGSKA (reference sequence). V lost 8 bases and J lost 1, with 9 bases in between. The CDR3 spans 12 residues. The CDR3 region is CSSQVSYNEQFF. The CDR3 DNA sequence: TGCAGTTCCCAAGTATCCTACAATGAGCAGTTCTTC.

Remarks on this clonotype: It may be a read error: a sequence one base away is much more abundant. The chain recombines TRBV28 with TRBJ1-4; D gene ambiguous. Germline assignment: CDR1 MDHEN and CDR2 SYDVKM. This CDR3 is built from 16 residues. The CDR3 sequence: CASSPTWTRRGEKLVF. Here the CDR3 DNA reads TGTGCCAGCAGTCCCACCTGGACCAGGCGGGGTGAAAAACTGGTTTTT.

The CDR3 bases are TGTGCCAGCAGTGGACAGGGCCAAAGCTCCTACGAGCAGTACTTC. Its translation is CASSGQGQSSYEQYF. This chain joins TRBV7-9 and TRBJ2-7; 8 bases line up with TRBD1. J lost 0 bases, V lost 6 bases, and 7 bases had no gene match. The CDR3 is 15 amino acids. Germline CDR1 SEHNR, CDR2 FQNEAQ (reference sequence).

Regarding this clonotype: Without the conserved terminal phenylalanine or tryptophan, this CDR3 likely stems from a read error. The limits of the CDR3 on the DNA are not certain, so only TCRdb's listed CDR3 is given. The rearrangement uses TRBV4-2 and TRBJ1-6. Germline V lookup: CDR1 LGHNA, CDR2 YNFKEQ. From its first to its last residue, the CDR3 has 16 amino acids. The CDR3 here is CASSQDVRRVQGPPHY.

The J gene is TRBJ1-1, the V gene TRBV6-5; 10 bases match TRBD1. The CDR3 has 15 amino acids. CDR1 is MNHEY and CDR2 is SVGAGI in the germline V gene. The trim removed 2 bases at V and 5 bases at J, leaving 5 bases unmatched. As DNA, the CDR3 is TGTGCCAGCAGTTACACGGGACAGGGGAGGACTGAAGCTTTCTTT. Amino acids: CASSYTGQGRTEAFF.

The rearrangement uses TRBV3-1 and TRBJ2-3, with a weak D call TRBD2 (6 bases). Trimming removed 0 bases at V and 5 bases at J, with 18 bases between. The CDR3 consists of 17 residues. Germline CDR1 LGHDT, CDR2 YNNKEL (reference sequence). This CDR3 reads CASSQERDGMRGDTQYF. CDR3 in DNA: TGTGCCAGCAGCCAAGAGAGGGACGGGATGCGGGGAGATACGCAGTATTTT.

The V gene is TRBV11-2, the J gene TRBJ1-1; the D gene is possibly TRBD1 (6 bases). Germline CDR1 is SGHAT and CDR2 is FQNNGV. Trimming pared 8 bases from V and 1 base from J, leaving 11 bases between. This CDR3 contains 13 residues. For the CDR3, the DNA is TGTGCCAGCCGGGGGGGGGCGAACACTGAAGCTTTCTTT. Protein sequence: CASRGGANTEAFF.

This clonotype was seen only a few times. This chain joins TRBV4-1 and TRBJ2-7; TRBD1 matches at 7 bases. Germline V lookup: CDR1 MGHRA, CDR2 YSYEKL. The CDR3 is made up of 14 amino acids. Trimming cost V 4 bases and J 3 bases; bases outside gene matches: 6. The CDR3 nucleotides read TGCGCCAGCAGCCCCGGACAGGCGAACTACGAGCAGTACTTC. Amino acid sequence: CASSPGQANYEQYF.

This clonotype was seen a few times. The chain is built from TRBV20-1 and TRBJ1-2; no firm D call. CDR3 length equals 12 residues. Germline V gene sequence: CDR1 DFQATT, CDR2 SNEGSKA (reference sequence). The CDR3 DNA reads as TGCAGCTCAGAAACCCTGGGCTATGGCTACACCTTC. This translates into CSSETLGYGYTF.

This clonotype occurred many times. The V and J genes are TRBV28 and TRBJ2-7; 7 positions agree with TRBD1. The CDR3 sequence is 14 residues long. Germline-derived CDR1 and CDR2 are MDHEN and SYDVKM. V dropped 3 bases and J dropped 3; count of bases not matched to a gene: 5. DNA for the CDR3: TGTGCCAGCAGTTTGGTCAGGGGGATCTACGAGCAGTACTTC. Its protein is CASSLVRGIYEQYF.

The table lists this clonotype with many counts. The chain joins TRBV12-3 or TRBV12-4 to TRBJ1-5; a possible D gene is TRBD1 (5 bases). This CDR3 has 16 residues. With 1 base removed from V and 0 bases from J, the gap between germline ends came to 10 bases. CDR3 in DNA: TGTGCCAGCAGTTTAGGGGACCCGGTTAGCAATCAGCCCCAGCATTTT. Amino acids: CASSLGDPVSNQPQHF.

This clonotype was found many times. This sequence joins TRBV12-3 or TRBV12-4 and TRBJ2-3; no reliable D call. The CDR3 is 13 amino acids. Trimming shortened V by 5 bases and J by 2 bases, and 8 bases separated the two germline ends. Here the CDR3 DNA reads TGTGCCAGCAGTCAACTTCACACAGATACGCAGTATTTT. Its translation is CASSQLHTDTQYF.

V is TRBV2 and J is TRBJ2-3; D is ambiguous. The CDR3 covers 16 residues. V was trimmed by 4 bases and J by 0 bases, leaving 14 bases between them. Germline V gene sequence: CDR1 SNHLY, CDR2 FYNNEI. DNA of the CDR3: TGTGCCAGCAGTGTGGTAGTGGCTACTAGCACAGATACGCAGTATTTT. This sequence encodes CASSVVVATSTDTQYF.

V usage is TRBV2 and J usage is TRBJ2-4; a weak D match, TRBD1 (5 bases). The CDR3 spans 14 residues. CDR1 and CDR2 from the germline V gene are SNHLY and FYNNEI. V was pared by 6 bases and J by 7 bases, with 16 bases between. Written as DNA, the CDR3 is TGTGCCAGCAGCGGACACAGGCCCGCTAACATTCAGTACTTC. It translates to CASSGHRPANIQYF.

As concerns this clonotype: A much larger clone differs from this one at a single base, so this may be a read error. This rearrangement joins TRBV25-1 to TRBJ2-7, with D unclear. The CDR3 covers 15 residues. Trimming took off 2 bases at V and 1 base at J, with 12 bases between the two ends. CDR1 is MGHDK, CDR2 SYGVNS, per germline. CDR3 sequence reads: CASSEGCPASYEQYF. The DNA of the CDR3 is TGTGCCAGCAGTGAAGGTTGCCCCGCGTCCTACGAGCAGTACTTC.

In this sample, this clonotype turned up many times. The chain uses TRBV12-3 or TRBV12-4 and TRBJ2-6; weak D call: TRBD1 (6 bases). The CDR3 length is 15 residues. Between the trimmed V and J ends, which lost 5 bases and 2 bases, there was a span of 10 bases. The CDR3 protein is CASSLHRAGANVLTF. The CDR3 DNA sequence: TGTGCCAGCAGTCTCCACAGGGCTGGGGCCAACGTCCTGACTTTC.

This sequence joins TRBV20-1 and TRBJ2-7; TRBD2 matches 9 bases. Germline CDR1 reads DFQATT; CDR2 reads SNEGSKA (reference sequence). The CDR3 contains 15 residues. V dropped 6 bases and J dropped 2; count of bases not matched to a gene: 11. CDR3 nucleotides: TGCAGTGCATCTGAGACGGTAGCGGGGGCCTACGAGCAGTACTTC. This gives the protein CSASETVAGAYEQYF.

This clonotype was observed a few times. The V gene is TRBV10-2, the J gene TRBJ2-1, with D possibly being TRBD2 (5 bases). CDR1 is WSHSY and CDR2 is SAAADI in the germline V gene. The germline V and J ends were trimmed by 5 bases and 13 bases, with 12 bases remaining between them. CDR3 size: 11 residues. The CDR3: CASSKAAEQFF. CDR3 nucleotides: TGCGCCAGCAGTAAGGCAGCGGAACAGTTCTTC.